This T cell receptor beta chain was found in a study of blood T cell repertoires in COVID-19. Across the study: Samples came from the United States, Italy and Spain, spanning acute and convalescent COVID-19.

Per the study methods: Reference gene primers were amplified, and this amplification served to estimate nucleated cell counts. The method was immunoSEQ multiplex PCR; TCRdb's version includes in-frame clones alone and lacks a portion of them. Clone size and V and J calls were adopted from that table, with D and trimming inferred from the DNA. The sample records over 350,000 clones, 88% being singletons. Individuals aged about 18 to 100 years were recruited from about two dozen US areas. The ends lost 4 bases at V and 5 bases at J; junction bases unmatched: 6. Germline V CDR1 and CDR2: SGHVS, FQNEAQ. The CDR3 length is 14 residues.

Sample: PBMCs or T cells enriched from blood (not recorded which). The TCR originated in a woman between 18 and 30 years old who had recovered from COVID-19. This chain links TRBV7-8 with TRBJ1-2; 8 positions agree with TRBD1. CDR3 sequence: CASSSNRGDYGYTF. Here the CDR3 DNA reads TGTGCCAGCAGCTCGAACAGGGGGGATTATGGCTACACCTTC.